A single sample is the source of the 8 T cell receptor beta chains below, sequenced in a study of shared clonotypes between healthy human individuals. Some clones are missing from TCRdb's copy, which holds only in-frame ones; the method was immunoSEQ multiplex PCR. The repertoire includes 2 million to 2.5 million clones, over 85% of them detected once, and under 0.45% sits in the top ten. The source material was naive CD4+ T cells from PBMCs. The sample's subset: CD45RA+ positively selected. All receptors derive from a man between 18 and 29 years old in good health. Some clones in this sample may be carry-over from other donors' samples.

This chain connects TRBV5-1 to TRBJ2-7; D remains ambiguous. The germline gives CDR1 SGHRS, CDR2 YFSETQ. The length of the CDR3 is 14 residues. Deletions cut 1 base from V and 3 bases from J, with 11 bases between. CDR3 in amino acids: CASSLTPPSYEQYF. CDR3 nucleotides: TGCGCCAGCAGCTTGACGCCCCCAAGCTACGAGCAGTACTTC. The entire variable domain, with the rest obtained from reference TRBV5-1 and TRBJ2-7, is as follows: KAGVTQTPRYLIKTRGQQVTLSCSPISGHRSVSWYQQTPGQGLQFLFEYFSETQRNKGNFPGRFSGRQFSNSRSEMNVSTLELGDSALYLCASSLTPPSYEQYFGPGTRLTVT.

This clone has only a few counts. CDR3 in DNA: TGTGCCTGGAGTGCCCTTCAGCTCAATCAGCCCCAGCATTTT. Its translation is CAWSALQLNQPQHF. J is TRBJ1-5 and V is TRBV30; D is unresolved. This CDR3 region has 14 residues. V lost 1 base, J lost 3 bases, and 10 bases lay in between. The germline V gene has CDR1 GTSNPN and CDR2 SVGIG (reference sequence).

This chain connects TRBV9 to TRBJ2-1; no clear D gene. The CDR3 sequence is 15 residues long. V dropped 0 bases and J dropped 3 bases, with 10 bases sitting between them. Germline assignment: CDR1 SGDLS and CDR2 YYNGEE. The CDR3 coding sequence is TGTGCCAGCAGCGTAGTTGCGGATTTCTACAATGAGCAGTTCTTC. This encodes CASSVVADFYNEQFF.

The rearrangement joins TRBV7-8 to TRBJ1-2; D unclear. The V and J ends lost 2 bases and 1 base respectively, with 17 bases between them. The CDR3 length is 17 residues. CDR1 is SGHVS, CDR2 FQNEAQ, per germline. The CDR3 loop is CASSLTRQILVNYGYTF. DNA of the CDR3: TGTGCCAGCAGCTTAACGCGGCAGATTCTTGTTAACTATGGCTACACCTTC.

V and J are TRBV20-1 and TRBJ2-7; D unresolved. Germline V gene data show CDR1 as DFQATT and CDR2 as SNEGSKA (reference sequence). The V and J ends lost 6 bases and 2 bases respectively, with 8 bases between them. The CDR3 extends over 11 amino acids. The CDR3 DNA follows: TGCAGTGCGACTGTACCCTACGAGCAGTACTTC. Its protein product is CSATVPYEQYF.

This rearrangement joins TRBV7-3 to TRBJ2-2, with 11 bases lining up with TRBD1. With V trimmed by 0 bases and J by 7 bases, 4 bases remained unmatched. The CDR3 spans 16 residues. Germline CDR1 and CDR2: SGHTA and FQGTGA. The CDR3: CASSLTRTGGLGELFF. CDR3 DNA sequence: TGTGCCAGCAGCTTAACGAGGACAGGGGGCCTCGGGGAGCTGTTTTTT.

The rearrangement joins TRBV27 to TRBJ1-1; no reliable D call. The CDR3 runs 15 residues. Between the trimmed V and J ends, which lost 3 bases and 0 bases, there was a span of 11 bases. Germline V gene lookup returns CDR1 MNHEY and CDR2 SMNVEV (reference sequence). CDR3 in DNA: TGTGCCAGCAGTTTGACGGCCAGACTGAACACTGAAGCTTTCTTT. As protein: CASSLTARLNTEAFF.

This sequence joins TRBV5-1 and TRBJ2-7, with TRBD1 identical over 12 bases. This CDR3 spans 17 amino acids. V gave up 0 bases and J gave up 4 bases; unmatched junction bases: 8. CDR1 SGHRS and CDR2 YFSETQ come from the germline V gene. In DNA, the CDR3 is TGCGCCAGCAGCTTGGCCCCGGGACAGGGGGCGCGATACGAGCAGTACTTC. Translated, it gives CASSLAPGQGARYEQYF.